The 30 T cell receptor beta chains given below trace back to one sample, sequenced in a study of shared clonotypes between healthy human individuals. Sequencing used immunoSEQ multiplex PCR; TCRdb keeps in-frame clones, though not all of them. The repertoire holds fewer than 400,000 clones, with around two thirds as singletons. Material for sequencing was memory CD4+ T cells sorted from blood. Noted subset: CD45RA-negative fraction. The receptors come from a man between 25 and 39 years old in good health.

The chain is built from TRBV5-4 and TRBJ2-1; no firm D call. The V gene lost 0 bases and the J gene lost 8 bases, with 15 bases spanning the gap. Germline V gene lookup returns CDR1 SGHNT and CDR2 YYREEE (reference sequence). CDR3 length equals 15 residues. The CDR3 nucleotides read TGTGCCAGCAGCTTGGGACCAGAATCTGGTTATGAGCAGTTCTTC. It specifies CASSLGPESGYEQFF.

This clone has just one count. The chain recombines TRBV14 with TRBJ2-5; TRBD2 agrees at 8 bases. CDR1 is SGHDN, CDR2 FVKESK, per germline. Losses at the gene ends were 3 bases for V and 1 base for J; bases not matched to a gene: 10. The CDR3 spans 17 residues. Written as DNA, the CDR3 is TGTGCCAGCAGCCACGTAGGACTAGCCGTCACCCAAGAGACCCAGTACTTC. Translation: CASSHVGLAVTQETQYF.

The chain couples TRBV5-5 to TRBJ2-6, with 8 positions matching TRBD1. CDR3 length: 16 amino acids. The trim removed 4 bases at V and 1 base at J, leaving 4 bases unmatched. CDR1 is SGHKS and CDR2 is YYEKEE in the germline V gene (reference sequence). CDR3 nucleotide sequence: TGTGCCAGCAGCCAGAGGACAGGGTCTGGGGCCAACGTCCTGACTTTC. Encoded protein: CASSQRTGSGANVLTF.

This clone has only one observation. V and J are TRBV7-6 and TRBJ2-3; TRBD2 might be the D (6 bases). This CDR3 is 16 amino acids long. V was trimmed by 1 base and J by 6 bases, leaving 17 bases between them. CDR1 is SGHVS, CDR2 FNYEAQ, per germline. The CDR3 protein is CASSLGVPHAGDTQYF. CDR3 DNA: TGTGCCAGCAGCTTAGGGGTCCCACATGCGGGGGATACGCAGTATTTT.

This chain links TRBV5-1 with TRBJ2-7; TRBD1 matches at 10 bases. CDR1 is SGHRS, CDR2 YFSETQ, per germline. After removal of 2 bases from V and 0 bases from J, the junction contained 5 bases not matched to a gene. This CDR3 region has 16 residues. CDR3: CASSFLGTGVSYEQYF. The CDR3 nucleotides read TGCGCCAGCAGCTTCCTCGGGACAGGGGTCTCCTACGAGCAGTACTTC.

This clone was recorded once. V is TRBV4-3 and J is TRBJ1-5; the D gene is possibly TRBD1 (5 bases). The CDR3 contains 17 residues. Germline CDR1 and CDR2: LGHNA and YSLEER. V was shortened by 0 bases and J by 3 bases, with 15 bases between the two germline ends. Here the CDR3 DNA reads TGCGCCAGCAGCCAAGATGCGCCAGGGAGGGTCAATCAGCCCCAGCATTTT. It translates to CASSQDAPGRVNQPQHF.

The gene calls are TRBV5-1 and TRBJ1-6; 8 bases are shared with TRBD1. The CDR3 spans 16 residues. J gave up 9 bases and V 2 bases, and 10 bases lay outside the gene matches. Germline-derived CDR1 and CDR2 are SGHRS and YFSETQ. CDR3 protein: CASSLSRTGSPSPLHF. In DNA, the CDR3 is TGCGCCAGCAGCTTATCTCGGACAGGGAGTCCTTCACCCCTCCACTTT. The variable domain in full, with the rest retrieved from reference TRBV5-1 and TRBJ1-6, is KAGVTQTPRYLIKTRGQQVTLSCSPISGHRSVSWYQQTPGQGLQFLFEYFSETQRNKGNFPGRFSGRQFSNSRSEMNVSTLELGDSALYLCASSLSRTGSPSPLHFGNGTRLTVT.

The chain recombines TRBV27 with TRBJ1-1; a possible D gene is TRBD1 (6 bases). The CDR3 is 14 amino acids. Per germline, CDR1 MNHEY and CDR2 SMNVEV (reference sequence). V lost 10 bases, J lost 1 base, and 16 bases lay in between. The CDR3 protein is CATSRTAENTEAFF. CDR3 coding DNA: TGTGCCACCTCTCGGACAGCCGAGAACACTGAAGCTTTCTTT.

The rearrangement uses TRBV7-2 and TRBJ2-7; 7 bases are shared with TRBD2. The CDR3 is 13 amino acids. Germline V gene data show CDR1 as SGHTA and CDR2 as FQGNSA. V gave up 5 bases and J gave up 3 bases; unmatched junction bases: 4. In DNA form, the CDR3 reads TGTGCCAGCAGCGCGACTAGCTTCTACGAGCAGTACTTC. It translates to CASSATSFYEQYF.

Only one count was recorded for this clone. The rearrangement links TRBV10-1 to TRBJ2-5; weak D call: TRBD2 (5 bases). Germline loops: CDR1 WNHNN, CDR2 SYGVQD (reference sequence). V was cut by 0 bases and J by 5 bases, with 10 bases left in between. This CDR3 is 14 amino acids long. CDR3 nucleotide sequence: TGCGCCAGCAGTGAGTCGGTCTGGAGGGAGACCCAGTACTTC. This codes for CASSESVWRETQYF.

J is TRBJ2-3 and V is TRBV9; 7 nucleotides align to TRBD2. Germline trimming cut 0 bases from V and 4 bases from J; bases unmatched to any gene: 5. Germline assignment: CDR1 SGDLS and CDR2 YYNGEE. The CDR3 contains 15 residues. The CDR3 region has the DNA TGTGCCAGCAGCGTAGGTGGCGGGAGTCCAGATACGCAGTATTTT. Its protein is CASSVGGGSPDTQYF.

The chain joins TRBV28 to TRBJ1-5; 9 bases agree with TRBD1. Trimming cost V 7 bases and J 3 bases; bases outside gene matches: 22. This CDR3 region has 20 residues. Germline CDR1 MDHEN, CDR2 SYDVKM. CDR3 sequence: CASKEQGARMARFYNQPQHF. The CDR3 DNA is TGTGCCAGCAAAGAACAGGGGGCGCGGATGGCCCGATTTTACAATCAGCCCCAGCATTTT.

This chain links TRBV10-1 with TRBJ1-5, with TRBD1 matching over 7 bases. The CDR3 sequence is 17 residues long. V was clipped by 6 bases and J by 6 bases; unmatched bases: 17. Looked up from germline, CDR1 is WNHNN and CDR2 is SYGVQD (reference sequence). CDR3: CASSPQPGPNRGQPQHF. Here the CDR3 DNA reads TGCGCCAGCAGCCCTCAGCCGGGACCCAACAGGGGTCAGCCCCAGCATTTT.

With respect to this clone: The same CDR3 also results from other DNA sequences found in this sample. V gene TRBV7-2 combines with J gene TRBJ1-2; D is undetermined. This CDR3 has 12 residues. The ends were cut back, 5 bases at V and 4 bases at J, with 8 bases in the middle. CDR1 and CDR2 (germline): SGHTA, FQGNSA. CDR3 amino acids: CASSKQGYGYTF. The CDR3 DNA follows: TGTGCCAGCAGCAAGCAAGGCTATGGCTACACCTTC.

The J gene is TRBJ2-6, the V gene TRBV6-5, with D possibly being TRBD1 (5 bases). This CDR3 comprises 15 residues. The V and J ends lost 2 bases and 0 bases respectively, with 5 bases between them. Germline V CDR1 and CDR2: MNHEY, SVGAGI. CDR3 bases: TGTGCCAGCAGTTACAGGGGCTCTGGGGCCAACGTCCTGACTTTC. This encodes CASSYRGSGANVLTF.

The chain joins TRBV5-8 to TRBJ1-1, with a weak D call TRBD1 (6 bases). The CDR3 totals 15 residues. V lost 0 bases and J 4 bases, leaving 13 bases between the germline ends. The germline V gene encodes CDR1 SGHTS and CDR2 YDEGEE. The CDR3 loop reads CASSLVAGGRTEAFF. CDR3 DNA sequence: TGTGCCAGCAGCTTGGTGGCCGGGGGCCGCACTGAAGCTTTCTTT. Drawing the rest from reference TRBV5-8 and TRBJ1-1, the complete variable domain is EAGVTQSPTHLIKTRGQQATLRCSPISGHTSVYWYQQALGLGLQFLLWYDEGEERNRGNFPPRFSGRQFPNYSSELNVNALELEDSALYLCASSLVAGGRTEAFFGQGTRLTVV.

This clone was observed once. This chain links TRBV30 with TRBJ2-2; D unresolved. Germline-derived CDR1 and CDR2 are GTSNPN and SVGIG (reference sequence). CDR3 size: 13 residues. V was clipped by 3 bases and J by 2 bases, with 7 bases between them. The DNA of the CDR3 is TGTGCCTGGAGGGGTACTAACACCGGGGAGCTGTTTTTT. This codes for CAWRGTNTGELFF.

In DNA form, the CDR3 reads TGCGCCAGCAGCTTGGGTAGAGGGATCGGTGATACGCAGTATTTT. Its protein product is CASSLGRGIGDTQYF. The rearrangement uses TRBV5-1 and TRBJ2-3, with TRBD2 as a possible D gene (5 bases). The germline gives CDR1 SGHRS, CDR2 YFSETQ. The V end was cut by 0 bases, the J end by 6 bases, with 14 bases between. The CDR3 covers 15 residues.

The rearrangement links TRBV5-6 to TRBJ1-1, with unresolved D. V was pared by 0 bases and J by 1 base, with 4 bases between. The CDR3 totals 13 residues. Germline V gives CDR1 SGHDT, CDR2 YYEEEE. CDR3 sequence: CASSLGENTEAFF. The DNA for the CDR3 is TGTGCCAGCAGCTTGGGAGAGAACACTGAAGCTTTCTTT.

CDR3 sequence (DNA): TGTGCCAGCAGCTTGAGGGGGTACTCTGAAGCTTTCTTT. This sequence encodes CASSLRGYSEAFF. The chain couples TRBV5-6 to TRBJ1-1, with D maybe TRBD1 (6 bases). V lost 1 base and J lost 6, with 10 bases in between. Germline CDR1 and CDR2: SGHDT and YYEEEE. The length of the CDR3 is 13 residues.

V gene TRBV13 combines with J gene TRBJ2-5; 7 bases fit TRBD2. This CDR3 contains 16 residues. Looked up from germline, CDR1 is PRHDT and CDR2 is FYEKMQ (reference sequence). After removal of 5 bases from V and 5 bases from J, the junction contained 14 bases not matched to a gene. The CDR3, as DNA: TGTGCCAGCAGCCTCGGAGGGGCGGGAGTCGTGGAGACCCAGTACTTC. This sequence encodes CASSLGGAGVVETQYF.

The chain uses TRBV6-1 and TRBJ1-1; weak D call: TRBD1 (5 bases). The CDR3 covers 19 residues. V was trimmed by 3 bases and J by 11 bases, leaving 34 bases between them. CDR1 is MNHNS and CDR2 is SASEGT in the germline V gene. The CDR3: CASSDMHWAGHPIGLEAFF. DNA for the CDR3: TGTGCCAGCAGTGACATGCACTGGGCAGGGCATCCCATTGGACTTGAGGCTTTCTTT.

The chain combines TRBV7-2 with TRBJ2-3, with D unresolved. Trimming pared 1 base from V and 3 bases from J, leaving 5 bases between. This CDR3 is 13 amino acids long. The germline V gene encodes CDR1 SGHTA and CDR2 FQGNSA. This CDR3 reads CASSLEQTDTQYF. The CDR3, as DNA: TGTGCCAGCAGCTTAGAACAGACAGATACGCAGTATTTT.

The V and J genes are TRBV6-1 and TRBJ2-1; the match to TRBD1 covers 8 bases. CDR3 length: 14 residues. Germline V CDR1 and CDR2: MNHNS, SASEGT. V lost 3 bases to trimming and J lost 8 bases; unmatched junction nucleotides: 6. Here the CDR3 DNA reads TGTGCCAGCAGTGACAGGGGGCGCAGTGATGAGCAGTTCTTC. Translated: CASSDRGRSDEQFF.

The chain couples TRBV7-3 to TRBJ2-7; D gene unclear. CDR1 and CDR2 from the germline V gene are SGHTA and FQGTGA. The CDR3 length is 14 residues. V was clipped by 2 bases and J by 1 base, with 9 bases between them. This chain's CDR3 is CASSLQSSSYEQYF. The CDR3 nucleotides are TGTGCCAGCAGCTTACAGTCTTCTTCCTACGAGCAGTACTTC.

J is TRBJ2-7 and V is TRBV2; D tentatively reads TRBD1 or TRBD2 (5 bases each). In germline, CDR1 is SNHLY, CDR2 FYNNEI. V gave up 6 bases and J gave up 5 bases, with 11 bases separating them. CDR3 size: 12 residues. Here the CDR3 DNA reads TGTGCCAGCAGGGTCGGGACGGACGAGCAGTACTTC. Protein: CASRVGTDEQYF.

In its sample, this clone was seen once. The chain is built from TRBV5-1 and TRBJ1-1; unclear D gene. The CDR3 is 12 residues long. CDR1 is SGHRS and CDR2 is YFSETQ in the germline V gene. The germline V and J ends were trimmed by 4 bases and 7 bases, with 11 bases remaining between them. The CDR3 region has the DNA TGCGCCAGCAGCCCAAACTGGGGTGAAGCTTTCTTT. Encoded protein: CASSPNWGEAFF.

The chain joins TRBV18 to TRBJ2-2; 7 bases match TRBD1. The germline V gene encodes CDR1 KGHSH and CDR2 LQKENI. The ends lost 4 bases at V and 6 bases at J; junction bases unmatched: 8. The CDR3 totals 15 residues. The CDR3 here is CASSHGTALSGELFF. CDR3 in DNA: TGTGCCAGCTCACACGGGACAGCGTTGTCCGGGGAGCTGTTTTTT.

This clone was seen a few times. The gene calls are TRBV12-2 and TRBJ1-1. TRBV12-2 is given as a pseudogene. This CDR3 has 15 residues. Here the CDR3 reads CASRLMGGGNTEAFF. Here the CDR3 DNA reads TGTGCAAGTCGCTTAATGGGTGGTGGGAACACTGAAGCTTTCTTT.

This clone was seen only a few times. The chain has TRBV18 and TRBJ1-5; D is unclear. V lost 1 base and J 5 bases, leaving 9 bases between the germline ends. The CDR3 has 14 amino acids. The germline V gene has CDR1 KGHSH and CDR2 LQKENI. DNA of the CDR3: TGTGCCAGCTCACCACAGGGTGGAGATCAGCCCCAGCATTTT. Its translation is CASSPQGGDQPQHF.